The clone carrying this T cell receptor (beta chain) was detected ten times or more. The investigators amplified TCR beta CDR3 regions from RNA transcripts. TCR CDR3 underwent first-round RT-PCR with the HTBI primer set. TCRdb re-derived calls from the multiplex PCR reads in MiXCR, one entry per CDR3 protein. The top ten hold more than 4.5% of the sample, which has nearly 600,000 distinct CDR3 sequences, around 14% seen once. This entry belongs to a study of T cells in Graves' hyperthyroidism and ophthalmopathy. The PBMCs had their origin in approximately 10 ml of fresh peripheral blood. Trimming took 2 bases from V and 2 from J, leaving 4 bases between them. CDR1 and CDR2 (germline): DFQATT, SNEGSKA (reference sequence). CDR3 length: 11 residues.

Sequenced material: blood. This chain links TRBV20-1 with TRBJ2-7; no definite D call. The sequence was obtained from a woman in her thirties with Graves' hyperthyroidism that later progressed to Graves' ophthalmopathy. DNA of the CDR3: TGCAGTGCTAGACCCACCTACGAGCAGTACTTC. Protein product: CSARPTYEQYF.